Listed below are T cell receptor beta chains from one sample, sequenced in a study of blood T cell repertoires in COVID-19. TCRdb's copy holds only in-frame clones and misses some; the assay was immunoSEQ multiplex PCR. The data contain approximately 70,000 clones, 88% of them singletons. The source material was peripheral blood. These receptor sequences come from a human donor in a cohort sampled during active COVID-19. The CDR3 runs from the conserved cysteine through the conserved F or W. Fields, in order: D gene, V gene, clone size, J gene, CDR3 protein, CDR3 DNA. The D gene is left open where the match is weak. Some rows mark clone size as missing; the rest say once, few, many or name a class of expanded clone.

D gene: TRBD1
V gene: TRBV5-1
clone size: NA
J gene: TRBJ2-1
CDR3 protein: CASSFPGQASNEQFF
CDR3 DNA: TGCGCCAGCAGCTTTCCGGGACAGGCGTCCAATGAGCAGTTCTTC

D gene: NA
V gene: TRBV2
clone size: NA
J gene: TRBJ1-5
CDR3 protein: CAIAVGTGGGQPQHF
CDR3 DNA: TGTGCCATCGCGGTTGGGACGGGGGGAGGCCAGCCCCAGCATTTT

D gene: NA
V gene: TRBV5-1
clone size: NA
J gene: TRBJ2-5
CDR3 protein: CASSGLPGLGETQYF
CDR3 DNA: TGCGCCAGCAGCGGACTACCGGGGTTAGGGGAGACCCAGTACTTC

D gene: NA
V gene: TRBV5-1
clone size: NA
J gene: TRBJ2-6
CDR3 protein: CASSAPSSGANVLTF
CDR3 DNA: TGCGCCAGCAGCGCCCCGAGCTCTGGGGCCAACGTCCTGACTTTC

D gene: TRBD1
V gene: TRBV3-1/TRBV3-2
clone size: few
J gene: TRBJ1-6
CDR3 protein: CASSQGRTGPIEAPLHF
CDR3 DNA: TGTGCCAGCAGCCAAGGTAGGACAGGGCCCATAGAGGCACCCCTCCACTTT

D gene: TRBD2
V gene: TRBV19
clone size: NA
J gene: TRBJ2-3
CDR3 protein: CASSRVTSGGMGTDTQYF
CDR3 DNA: TGTGCCAGTAGTCGGGTGACTAGCGGGGGGATGGGTACAGATACGCAGTATTTT

D gene: NA
V gene: TRBV6-5
clone size: NA
J gene: TRBJ2-7
CDR3 protein: CASSYSRDSYEQYF
CDR3 DNA: TGTGCCAGCAGTTACTCGAGAGACTCCTACGAGCAGTACTTC

D gene: NA
V gene: TRBV2
clone size: NA
J gene: TRBJ2-4
CDR3 protein: CASSGLSGMGNIQYF
CDR3 DNA: TGTGCCAGCAGTGGTTTGTCGGGGATGGGAAACATTCAGTACTTC

D gene: TRBD1
V gene: TRBV27
clone size: NA
J gene: TRBJ2-3
CDR3 protein: CASQGQGYSTDTQYF
CDR3 DNA: TGTGCCAGCCAGGGACAGGGGTACTCCACAGATACGCAGTATTTT

D gene: TRBD1
V gene: TRBV30
clone size: NA
J gene: TRBJ2-1
CDR3 protein: CAFMRQGSYNEQFF
CDR3 DNA: TGTGCCTTCATGAGACAGGGTTCCTACAATGAGCAGTTCTTC

D gene: NA
V gene: TRBV10-2
clone size: NA
J gene: TRBJ2-7
CDR3 protein: CASSESTRVHYEQYF
CDR3 DNA: TGCGCCAGCAGTGAGTCGACCCGGGTCCACTACGAGCAGTACTTC

D gene: TRBD1
V gene: TRBV6-2/TRBV6-3
clone size: NA
J gene: TRBJ1-1
CDR3 protein: CASSRGQGAAEAFF
CDR3 DNA: TGTGCCAGCAGTAGGGGACAGGGGGCCGCTGAAGCTTTCTTT

D gene: TRBD2
V gene: TRBV5-4
clone size: once
J gene: TRBJ2-7
CDR3 protein: CASSFSGSVSYEQYF
CDR3 DNA: TGTGCCAGCAGCTTTAGCGGGAGTGTGTCCTACGAGCAGTACTTC

D gene: NA
V gene: TRBV3-1/TRBV3-2
clone size: NA
J gene: TRBJ1-2
CDR3 protein: CASSQAQLHYGYTF
CDR3 DNA: TGTGCCAGCAGCCAAGCACAGTTGCACTATGGCTACACCTTC

D gene: NA
V gene: TRBV6-2/TRBV6-3
clone size: once
J gene: TRBJ2-3
CDR3 protein: CASSYGHTDTQYF
CDR3 DNA: TGTGCCAGCAGTTACGGACACACAGATACGCAGTATTTT

D gene: TRBD1
V gene: TRBV7-9
clone size: NA
J gene: TRBJ2-1
CDR3 protein: CASSPDRVEQFF
CDR3 DNA: TGTGCCAGCAGCCCGGACAGGGTAGAGCAGTTCTTC

D gene: TRBD1
V gene: TRBV30
clone size: once
J gene: TRBJ2-3
CDR3 protein: CAWRTPGQGPDTQYF
CDR3 DNA: TGTGCCTGGAGAACCCCGGGACAGGGGCCAGATACGCAGTATTTT

D gene: TRBD1
V gene: TRBV4-1
clone size: NA
J gene: TRBJ2-2
CDR3 protein: CASSRDRPSTGELFF
CDR3 DNA: TGCGCCAGCAGCCGGGACAGGCCCTCCACCGGGGAGCTGTTTTTT

D gene: TRBD2
V gene: TRBV7-2
clone size: NA
J gene: TRBJ2-5
CDR3 protein: CASSLVGTSGGNQETQYF
CDR3 DNA: TGTGCCAGCAGCTTAGTTGGGACTAGCGGGGGGAACCAAGAGACCCAGTACTTC

D gene: TRBD1
V gene: TRBV6-2/TRBV6-3
clone size: NA
J gene: TRBJ1-6
CDR3 protein: CASSLSQGVSNSPLHF
CDR3 DNA: TGTGCCAGCAGCCTGTCTCAGGGGGTCTCAAATTCACCCCTCCACTTT

D gene: NA
V gene: TRBV5-5
clone size: NA
J gene: TRBJ1-2
CDR3 protein: CASSQGGSANYGYTF
CDR3 DNA: TGTGCCAGCAGCCAGGGCGGATCGGCAAACTATGGCTACACCTTC

D gene: TRBD2
V gene: TRBV11-1
clone size: NA
J gene: TRBJ2-1
CDR3 protein: CASSPQLAGASNEQFF
CDR3 DNA: TGTGCCAGCAGCCCCCAACTAGCGGGGGCCTCCAATGAGCAGTTCTTC

D gene: NA
V gene: TRBV5-6
clone size: NA
J gene: TRBJ2-3
CDR3 protein: CASSLRSAGETDTQYF
CDR3 DNA: TGTGCCAGCAGCTTAAGGTCGGCAGGGGAAACAGATACGCAGTATTTT

D gene: TRBD2
V gene: TRBV10-3
clone size: NA
J gene: TRBJ2-1
CDR3 protein: CASGLAERRGQFF
CDR3 DNA: TGTGCCTCGGGACTAGCGGAGCGGAGGGGACAGTTCTTC

D gene: TRBD2
V gene: TRBV3-1/TRBV3-2
clone size: NA
J gene: TRBJ2-4
CDR3 protein: CASSQVSSGGVLAKNIQYF
CDR3 DNA: TGTGCCAGCAGCCAAGTTAGTAGCGGGGGGGTACTAGCCAAAAACATTCAGTACTTC

D gene: NA
V gene: TRBV2
clone size: NA
J gene: TRBJ2-2
CDR3 protein: CASSVGQDTGELFF
CDR3 DNA: TGTGCCAGCAGTGTGGGACAAGACACCGGGGAGCTGTTTTTT

D gene: NA
V gene: TRBV4-1
clone size: NA
J gene: TRBJ2-7
CDR3 protein: CASSQTQYEQYF
CDR3 DNA: TGCGCCAGCAGCCAAACACAGTACGAGCAGTACTTC

D gene: NA
V gene: TRBV7-2
clone size: NA
J gene: TRBJ2-1
CDR3 protein: CASSFDQGSYNEQFF
CDR3 DNA: TGTGCCAGCAGCTTTGATCAGGGTTCCTACAATGAGCAGTTCTTC

D gene: NA
V gene: TRBV5-4
clone size: NA
J gene: TRBJ2-7
CDR3 protein: CASSPEGLPYEQYF
CDR3 DNA: TGTGCCAGCAGCCCGGAGGGCTTGCCCTACGAGCAGTACTTC

D gene: TRBD2
V gene: TRBV20-1
clone size: NA
J gene: TRBJ2-1
CDR3 protein: CSAGGSQEQFF
CDR3 DNA: TGCAGTGCCGGGGGGAGCCAGGAGCAGTTCTTC

D gene: TRBD1
V gene: TRBV11-3
clone size: few
J gene: TRBJ2-7
CDR3 protein: CASSLGTGGNDEQYF
CDR3 DNA: TGTGCCAGCAGCTTAGGTACAGGGGGCAACGACGAGCAGTACTTC

D gene: TRBD2
V gene: TRBV30
clone size: NA
J gene: TRBJ2-3
CDR3 protein: CAWSAPFGLAADTQYF
CDR3 DNA: TGTGCCTGGAGTGCCCCCTTCGGACTAGCTGCAGATACGCAGTATTTT

D gene: TRBD2
V gene: TRBV29-1
clone size: once
J gene: TRBJ2-3
CDR3 protein: CSVVGDSGGDTDTQYF
CDR3 DNA: TGCAGCGTTGTAGGGGATAGCGGGGGGGACACAGATACGCAGTATTTT

D gene: NA
V gene: TRBV19
clone size: once
J gene: TRBJ1-5
CDR3 protein: CASTMGGAGQPQHF
CDR3 DNA: TGTGCCAGTACCATGGGCGGGGCAGGACAGCCCCAGCATTTT

D gene: NA
V gene: TRBV19
clone size: NA
J gene: TRBJ1-2
CDR3 protein: CASSGQRSHNYGYTF
CDR3 DNA: TGTGCCAGTAGTGGACAGAGATCCCATAACTATGGCTACACCTTC

D gene: NA
V gene: TRBV2
clone size: NA
J gene: TRBJ1-1
CDR3 protein: CASRPQGNTEAFF
CDR3 DNA: TGTGCCAGCAGGCCACAGGGTAACACTGAAGCTTTCTTT

D gene: NA
V gene: TRBV5-1
clone size: NA
J gene: TRBJ2-2
CDR3 protein: CASRQNPGMAGELFF
CDR3 DNA: TGCGCCAGCAGACAAAACCCAGGGATGGCCGGGGAGCTGTTTTTT

D gene: TRBD1
V gene: TRBV2
clone size: NA
J gene: TRBJ1-1
CDR3 protein: CASYYWTGLNTEAFF
CDR3 DNA: TGTGCCAGCTATTATTGGACAGGGCTGAACACTGAAGCTTTCTTT

D gene: NA
V gene: TRBV19
clone size: NA
J gene: TRBJ1-3
CDR3 protein: CASSHGAGARGNTIYF
CDR3 DNA: TGTGCCAGTAGTCACGGAGCGGGGGCTCGGGGAAACACCATATATTTT

D gene: NA
V gene: TRBV6-5
clone size: NA
J gene: TRBJ2-5
CDR3 protein: CASSYRELQETQYF
CDR3 DNA: TGTGCCAGCAGCTACAGGGAGCTCCAAGAGACCCAGTACTTC